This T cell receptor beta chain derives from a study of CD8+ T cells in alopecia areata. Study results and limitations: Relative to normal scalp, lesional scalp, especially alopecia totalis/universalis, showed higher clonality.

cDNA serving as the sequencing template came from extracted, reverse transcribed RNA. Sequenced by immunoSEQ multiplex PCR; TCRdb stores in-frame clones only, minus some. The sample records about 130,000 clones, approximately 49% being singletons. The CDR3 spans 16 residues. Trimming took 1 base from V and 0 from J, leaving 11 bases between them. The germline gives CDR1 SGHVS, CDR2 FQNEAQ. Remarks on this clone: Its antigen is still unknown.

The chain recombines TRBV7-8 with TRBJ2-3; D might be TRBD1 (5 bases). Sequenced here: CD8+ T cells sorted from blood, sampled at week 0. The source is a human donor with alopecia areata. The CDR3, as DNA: TGTGCCAGCAGCTTAGGGCCGCGACAGAGCACAGATACGCAGTATTTT. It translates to CASSLGPRQSTDTQYF. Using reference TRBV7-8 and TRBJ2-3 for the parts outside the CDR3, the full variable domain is GAGVSQSPRYKVAKRGQDVALRCDPISGHVSLFWYQQALGQGPEFLTYFQNEAQLDKSGLPSDRFFAERPEGSVSTLKIQRTQQEDSAVYLCASSLGPRQSTDTQYFGPGTRLTVL.